Listed below are T cell receptor beta chains from one sample, sequenced in a study of regulatory T cells in long-lasting Graves disease. TCRdb re-derived calls from the multiplex PCR reads in MiXCR, one entry per CDR3 protein. Among roughly 380,000 distinct CDR3 sequences listed, approximately 15% were seen once. A further study also used this sample, focusing on T cells in Graves' hyperthyroidism and ophthalmopathy.

Sequenced here: peripheral blood mononuclear cells (PBMCs), sampled at new diagnosis, from a patient treated with antithyroid drugs. The receptor source for this set is a man in his forties with Graves disease. The CDR3 runs from the conserved cysteine through the conserved F or W. D genes are given only for firm matches. Size values are once, few and many counts, or a class for expanded clones, and some rows have none.

J	size	V	D	DNA	CDR3
TRBJ2-7	many	TRBV28	TRBD2	TGTGCCAGCAGTACAATGAGCGGGGGGGCCTACGAGCAGTACTTC	CASSTMSGGAYEQYF
TRBJ2-2	few	TRBV15	NA	TGTGCCACCAGCCCAGGGTGGCAGGGTGTCGGGGAGCTGTTTTTT	CATSPGWQGVGELFF
TRBJ2-1	many	TRBV28	NA	TGTGCCAGCAGTTTTAAAGTATACGGCTCCTACAATGAGCAGTTCTTC	CASSFKVYGSYNEQFF
TRBJ1-6	many	TRBV11-1	TRBD1	TGTGCCAGCAGCTTAGCTCCAGGGGGTAATTCACCCCTCCACTTT	CASSLAPGGNSPLHF
TRBJ2-2	few	TRBV5-1	NA	TGCGCCAGCAGCTTTTTGGGACTGGACACCGGGGAGCTGTTTTTT	CASSFLGLDTGELFF
TRBJ2-1	many	TRBV7-3	TRBD2	TGTGCCAGCAGCTTAAGCCCGGGGGGGTACAATGAGCAGTTCTTC	CASSLSPGGYNEQFF
TRBJ1-1	few	TRBV14	TRBD1	TGTGCCAGCAGCCTTCGGACAGGGGGTGGGAACACTGAAGCTTTCTTT	CASSLRTGGGNTEAFF
TRBJ1-3	NA	TRBV25-1	NA	TGTGCCAGCAGTGATCCGACAGGAGGAGACACCATATATTTT	CASSDPTGGDTIYF
TRBJ2-5	NA	TRBV19	TRBD1	TGTGCCAGTAGTACCGGGGACAGGGTGCGCCAAGAGACCCAGTACTTC	CASSTGDRVRQETQYF
TRBJ2-3	many	TRBV10-3	NA	TGTGCCATCAGTGAGAACGGGGCAGATACGCAGTATTTT	CAISENGADTQYF
TRBJ2-1	many	TRBV9	TRBD1	TGTGCCAGCAGCATCTCCGGGACAGGGGGCTTCGATGAGCAGTTCTTC	CASSISGTGGFDEQFF
TRBJ2-2	NA	TRBV20-1	TRBD2	TGCAGTGCTCCGAGGTGGCGGGGGGCGGGCGGGGAGCTGTTTTTT	CSAPRWRGAGGELFF
TRBJ2-3	NA	TRBV27	TRBD2	TGTGCCAGCAGTACTAGACTAGCGGGGGGGCACCGCACAGATACGCAGTATTTT	CASSTRLAGGHRTDTQYF
TRBJ2-3	NA	TRBV27	TRBD2	TGTGCCAGCAGTTCCCTAACCGGGACTAGCGGGGGGGTGATAAAAGATACGCAGTATTTT	CASSSLTGTSGGVIKDTQYF
TRBJ1-2	many	TRBV10-2	NA	TGCGCCAGCAGTCATCAGGGAGCTAACTATGGCTACACCTTC	CASSHQGANYGYTF
TRBJ2-2	many	TRBV30	NA	TGTGCCTGGAGTCAGAACAGGGGGGAGCTGTTTTTT	CAWSQNRGELFF
TRBJ1-6	many	TRBV20-1	NA	TGCAGTGCTAGAGATCTGGCGGTTGGGGGGCCCAATTCACCCCTCCACTTT	CSARDLAVGGPNSPLHF
TRBJ1-1	NA	TRBV11-2	NA	TGTGCCAGCAGCTCCCCCGGCACTGAAGCTTTCTTT	CASSSPGTEAFF
TRBJ2-3	many	TRBV7-3	TRBD2	TGTGCCAGCAGCCCACTAGCGGGGGGTGTCGATACGCAGTATTTT	CASSPLAGGVDTQYF
TRBJ2-7	NA	TRBV7-8	NA	TGTGCCAGCAGCTTAGTTTTTCAGAGCTCCTACGAGCAGTACTTC	CASSLVFQSSYEQYF
TRBJ2-7	many	TRBV4-1	NA	TGCGCCAGCAGGGCGGCCGCGGGGTACGAGCAGTACTTC	CASRAAAGYEQYF
TRBJ2-7	many	TRBV12-3/TRBV12-4	NA	TGTGCCAGCAGTTTCACCACACCCTACGAGCAGTACTTC	CASSFTTPYEQYF
TRBJ1-6	NA	TRBV19	NA	TGTGCCAGTAGTATTATTGGAGGAGATTCACCCCTCCACTTT	CASSIIGGDSPLHF
TRBJ2-1	NA	TRBV29-1	TRBD1	TGCAGCGTTGAAGTTAGACAGGGCTTCCGGAATGAGCAGTTCTTC	CSVEVRQGFRNEQFF
TRBJ2-7	NA	TRBV3-1	NA	TGTGCCAGCAGCCAAATGCCCGCAGGGGAAGCTTACGAGCAGTACTTC	CASSQMPAGEAYEQYF
TRBJ2-7	many	TRBV5-5	NA	TGTGCCAGCAGCCACGAGGGAACCGAGCAGTACTTC	CASSHEGTEQYF
TRBJ1-1	many	TRBV2	NA	TGTGCCAGCGGAGGCAGGGCCCCCACTGAAGCTTTCTTT	CASGGRAPTEAFF
TRBJ1-6	few	TRBV7-9	TRBD1	TGTGCCAGCAGCTGGGACAGACACCGTTATAATTCACCCCTCCACTTT	CASSWDRHRYNSPLHF
TRBJ1-2	many	TRBV5-1	TRBD1	TGTGCCAGCAGTCTCCGACAGGGGAACTATGGCTACACCTTC	CASSLRQGNYGYTF
TRBJ2-4	NA	TRBV25-1	NA	TGTGCCAGCAGTGACTACAATGTGCGAGGCAGTAACATTCAGTACTTC	CASSDYNVRGSNIQYF
TRBJ2-5	many	TRBV2	NA	TGTGCCAGCAGTGACGCGGGGACCCAAGAGACCCAGTACTTC	CASSDAGTQETQYF
TRBJ1-1	few	TRBV5-1	NA	TGCGCCAGCAGCCCCGCGGGGGGGCGCGGCACTGAAGCTTTCTTT	CASSPAGGRGTEAFF
TRBJ1-1	few	TRBV4-2	NA	TGTGCCAGCAGCCAAGATCCGGGCAGGGACACTGAAGCTTTCTTT	CASSQDPGRDTEAFF
TRBJ1-6	few	TRBV4-1	TRBD1	TGCGCCAGCAGCCAAGCTGGGACAGGGGCGTATTCACCCCTCCACTTT	CASSQAGTGAYSPLHF
TRBJ1-6	few	TRBV12-3/TRBV12-4	NA	TGTGCCAGCAGTGCTCAGGGGTTTGGGGGATCACCCCTCCACTTT	CASSAQGFGGSPLHF
TRBJ2-3	few	TRBV7-9	TRBD2	TGTGCCAGCAGCCAGCGACTAGCGGGGCCTGCAGATACGCAGTATTTT	CASSQRLAGPADTQYF
TRBJ2-1	NA	TRBV7-2	NA	TGTGCCAGCAGCTCGCCGACAGGCTACAATGAGCAGTTCTTC	CASSSPTGYNEQFF
TRBJ1-1	many	TRBV2	NA	TGTGCCAGCAGTGGTAGGGGGAGGGGAGTAGAAGCTTTCTTT	CASSGRGRGVEAFF
TRBJ2-5	NA	TRBV7-9	NA	TGTGCCAGCAGCTTAGGCGGGTCGGTAACCCAGTACTTC	CASSLGGSVTQYF
TRBJ1-1	once	TRBV18	NA	TGTGCCAGCTCACCGGAGATGGGCACTGAAGCTTTCTTT	CASSPEMGTEAFF
TRBJ2-3	NA	TRBV7-6	TRBD2	TGTGCCAGCAGCTTAACGGGACTAGCGGGGGGCCACACAGATACGCAGTATTTT	CASSLTGLAGGHTDTQYF
TRBJ1-2	few	TRBV19	NA	TGTGCCAGTAGTATAGACGGCTGGCTATATGGCTACACCTTC	CASSIDGWLYGYTF
TRBJ2-2	many	TRBV6-5	NA	TGTGCCAGCAGTTATCGAGCAGGCACGAACACCGGGGAGCTGTTTTTT	CASSYRAGTNTGELFF
TRBJ2-3	many	TRBV5-1	TRBD2	TGCGCCAGCAGAAAAACCGGACTAGCGGGCACAGATACGCAGTATTTT	CASRKTGLAGTDTQYF
TRBJ1-5	many	TRBV12-3/TRBV12-4	TRBD1	TGTGCCAGCAGTTTGGGGCAGGGGGCCCCCGAAAATCAGCCCCAGCATTTT	CASSLGQGAPENQPQHF
TRBJ2-7	many	TRBV12-3/TRBV12-4	NA	TGTGCCAGCAGTTTGTGGCCAGGGTACGAGCAGTACTTC	CASSLWPGYEQYF
TRBJ1-5	many	TRBV28	TRBD1	TGTGCCAGCAGTTTAGGGCAGGGGGGAGGCAATCAGCCCCAGCATTTT	CASSLGQGGGNQPQHF
TRBJ2-2	few	TRBV9	NA	TGTGCCAGCAGCGTAACCGGGACTGTCGCCACCGGGGAGCTGTTTTTT	CASSVTGTVATGELFF
TRBJ2-3	many	TRBV28	TRBD2	TGTGCCAGCAGTCGTCCTAGCGGGGCGGATACGCAGTATTTT	CASSRPSGADTQYF
TRBJ2-5	few	TRBV12-3/TRBV12-4	NA	TGTGCCAGCAGTTTAGGGGCAGGAACCACCCAAGAGACCCAGTACTTC	CASSLGAGTTQETQYF
TRBJ1-2	many	TRBV6-2/TRBV6-3	TRBD1	TGTGCCAGCAGTGAATATGGGGGACAGGGCTATGGCTACACCTTC	CASSEYGGQGYGYTF
TRBJ2-7	many	TRBV19	TRBD1	TGTGCCAGTAAGAACAGGGGTTCTTACGAGCAGTACTTC	CASKNRGSYEQYF
TRBJ2-3	many	TRBV7-2	NA	TGTGCCAGCAGCTTAATCTCTAGTAGCACAGATACGCAGTATTTT	CASSLISSSTDTQYF
TRBJ1-4	many	TRBV6-5	TRBD1	TGTGCCAGCAGTTCAACAGGGGTCAGGGCAAAACTGTTTTTT	CASSSTGVRAKLFF